The present T cell receptor beta chain was sequenced within a study of T cells in Graves' hyperthyroidism and ophthalmopathy. TCR beta CDR3 sequences were amplified from RNA transcripts. The TCR CDR3 was amplified in a first-round RT-PCR using the HTBI primer set. TCRdb analysed the multiplex PCR reads with MiXCR anew, one entry per CDR3 protein. This sample carries approximately 590,000 distinct CDR3 sequences, 46% of them seen once, and the ten largest clones take approximately 8.2%. The sequenced sample consisted of peripheral blood or thyroid tissue (not recorded which). This sequence originates from a woman aged 18-30 years with Graves' hyperthyroidism.

The CDR3 DNA reads as TGTGCCAGCAGCCAAGATATAGGGGTGGGCCAGCCCCAGCATTTT. It encodes CASSQDIGVGQPQHF. This rearrangement joins TRBV9 to TRBJ1-5; weak D call: TRBD1 (5 bases). Germline V gene lookup returns CDR1 SGDLS and CDR2 YYNGEE. V lost 4 bases to trimming and J lost 7 bases, with 18 bases between them. The CDR3 runs to 15 residues.